The rows below give T cell receptor beta chains drawn from one sample of a study of blood T cell repertoires in COVID-19. Libraries were prepared by immunoSEQ multiplex PCR; TCRdb keeps only in-frame clonotypes and omits some of them. The data show around 310,000 clones, with approximately 91% seen just once and 9.5% held by the top ten. Sample: PBMCs or T cells enriched from blood (not recorded which). These receptors were obtained from a woman in her 40s who had recovered from COVID-19. CDR3s include the opening cysteine and the closing phenylalanine or tryptophan. A D gene is named only where the DNA matches it firmly. Some rows mark clone size as missing; the rest say once, few, many or name a class of expanded clone.

>-|TRBV7-8|-|TRBJ1-6
CASSFADYNSPLHF
TGTGCCAGCAGCTTTGCGGATTATAATTCACCCCTCCACTTT
>-|TRBV4-3|-|TRBJ2-1
CASSQDALYEQFF
TGCGCCAGCAGCCAAGATGCGCTCTATGAGCAGTTCTTC
>TRBD2|TRBV5-4|-|TRBJ2-7
CASSALAGGPGEQYF
TGTGCCAGCAGCGCCCTAGCGGGAGGGCCGGGGGAGCAGTACTTC
>TRBD2|TRBV4-3|-|TRBJ2-7
CASSQAASGSYEQYF
TGCGCCAGCAGCCAAGCAGCTAGCGGCTCCTACGAGCAGTACTTC
>-|TRBV24-1|few|TRBJ2-1
CATSDRPANEQFF
TGTGCCACCAGTGACAGGCCAGCAAATGAGCAGTTCTTC
>-|TRBV19|-|TRBJ2-3
CASSQDVGATDTQYF
TGTGCCAGTAGTCAGGACGTAGGGGCCACAGATACGCAGTATTTT
>TRBD2|TRBV29-1|-|TRBJ2-2
CSVERGGASGELFF
TGCAGCGTTGAACGCGGGGGGGCGTCCGGGGAGCTGTTTTTT
>TRBD2|TRBV28|once|TRBJ2-3
CASSPLTSGDTQYF
TGTGCCAGCAGTCCCTTGACTAGCGGAGATACGCAGTATTTT
>TRBD1|TRBV6-2/TRBV6-3|-|TRBJ2-3
CASSYETGVLGVTDTQYF
TGTGCCAGCAGTTACGAGACAGGGGTACTGGGTGTGACAGATACGCAGTATTTT
>-|TRBV5-4|few|TRBJ2-5
CASSHATKRDQETQYF
TGTGCCAGCAGCCACGCGACTAAGCGGGACCAAGAGACCCAGTACTTC
>-|TRBV5-1|-|TRBJ1-5
CASSLYGCRVSNQPQHF
TGCGCCAGCAGCTTGTATGGCTGCAGGGTTTCCAATCAGCCCCAGCATTTT
>-|TRBV5-1|-|TRBJ1-3
CASSLDGAGNTIYF
TGCGCCAGCAGCTTGGACGGGGCTGGAAACACCATATATTTT
>-|TRBV29-1|-|TRBJ2-7
CSVDKGSYEQYF
TGCAGCGTTGACAAAGGGAGCTACGAGCAGTACTTC
>TRBD1|TRBV7-9|-|TRBJ1-5
CASSRGQVNQPQHF
TGTGCCAGCAGCCGGGGACAGGTAAATCAGCCCCAGCATTTT
>-|TRBV5-4|-|TRBJ1-3
CASSLGGTSHSGNTIYF
TGTGCCAGCAGCCTAGGGGGAACAAGCCACTCTGGAAACACCATATATTTT
>TRBD1|TRBV14|-|TRBJ1-1
CASSRPGTGPFGRFF
TGTGCCAGCAGCCGTCCCGGGACAGGACCCTTCGGGAGGTTCTTT
>-|TRBV6-2/TRBV6-3|-|TRBJ1-2
CASSYGGGYEDYGYTF
TGTGCCAGCAGTTACGGGGGAGGATACGAGGACTATGGCTACACCTTC